This T cell receptor beta chain was retrieved from a study of regulatory T cells in long-lasting Graves disease. Study information: Duration of antithyroid drug therapy among newly diagnosed Graves' patients was under 3 months. Study-wide points: Patients with persistent disease showed a bias toward TRBV28, TRBJ1-2 and TRBJ2-5. Peripheral blood alone, not thyroid tissue, underwent study.

The sample holds many counts of this clonotype. The target antigen is unknown. CDR3 length equals 13 residues. CDR1 is ENHRY, CDR2 SYGVKD, per germline. The V end lost 3 bases, the J end lost 4 bases, and 9 bases lay between the germline ends. Documented time point: newly diagnosed GD, antithyroid drugs for less than 3 months. Construction of the TCR library relied on RNA isolated from PBMCs. Library construction for TCR beta used iRepertoire HTBI primers and Arm-PCR of CDR3 regions. TCRdb redid the calling of the multiplex PCR reads with MiXCR, one entry per CDR3 protein. The table has roughly 610,000 distinct CDR3 sequences, more than 15% seen once. This same sample was also part of a study on T cells in Graves' hyperthyroidism and ophthalmopathy.

The source of this sequence is a man aged 18 to 29 with Graves disease. The chain is built from TRBV10-3 and TRBJ2-5, with D perhaps given as TRBD1 or TRBD2 (6 bases each). Sequenced here: peripheral blood mononuclear cells (PBMCs), sampled at new diagnosis, from a patient treated with antithyroid drugs. The CDR3 bases are TGTGCCATCAGTGACGGAGGGGGAGAGACCCAGTACTTC. It yields the protein CAISDGGGETQYF.